This TCR beta chain was identified during a study of beta chain features in type 1 diabetes. A few counts support this clone. Its target is not known. Naive, central memory, regulatory and stem cell-like memory cells within the CD4+ compartment were sorted using CD45RO/CCR7/CD25/CD127/CD95/CD27. The authors reverse transcribed all of the isolated RNA, so sequencing captured expressed TCRB transcripts. The table came from immunoSEQ multiplex PCR; TCRdb's copy has only in-frame clones and leaves some out. The repertoire holds 300,000 to 350,000 clones, with about 14% as singletons. The germline V gene has CDR1 LGHNA and CDR2 YNFKEQ. The CDR3 covers 18 residues. Trimming stripped 0 bases from V and 0 bases from J, with 15 bases between. Points from the study as a whole: Any PCR bias toward short templates would affect both groups alike. Any HLA-type effect on TCRB rearrangement remained unresolved here. When Type 1 diabetes patients were examined, their TCRB CDR3s proved moderately but significantly shorter in all four CD4+ subsets.

Sequenced material: naive CD4+ T cells from blood. The origin of this receptor is a woman aged 18-29 years with type 1 diabetes. J is TRBJ2-1 and V is TRBV4-2, with D possibly being TRBD1 (7 bases). CDR3 residues: CASSQEQGTPLSYNEQFF. The CDR3 DNA reads TGTGCCAGCAGCCAAGAACAGGGGACTCCCCTCTCCTACAATGAGCAGTTCTTC.